The 22 T cell receptor beta chains presented below share a single source sample, sequenced in a study of shared clonotypes between healthy human individuals. Only in-frame clones appear in the TCRdb table, and some are missing; sequencing was by immunoSEQ multiplex PCR. The table lists fewer than 3 million clones, 92% of them singletons. Sequenced input: naive CD4+ T cells from PBMCs. Subset in this sample: CD45RA+ positively selected. The receptors come from a man between 18 and 35 years old in good health. Some clones in this sample may be carry-over from other donors' samples.

V is TRBV5-1 and J is TRBJ2-2; TRBD1 might be the D (6 bases). Germline-derived CDR1 and CDR2 are SGHRS and YFSETQ. This CDR3 contains 16 residues. V dropped 0 bases and J dropped 1 base, with 10 bases sitting between them. CDR3 in DNA: TGCGCCAGCAGCTTGGCCCAGGGGCGGAACACCGGGGAGCTGTTTTTT. Translated: CASSLAQGRNTGELFF.

As to this clone: Distinct nucleotide sequences in the sample also encode this CDR3. The chain's CDR3 is CASSLEGLNYGYTF. Here the CDR3 DNA reads TGTGCCAGCAGTTTGGAGGGATTAAACTATGGCTACACCTTC. The chain recombines TRBV28 with TRBJ1-2; no clear D gene. This CDR3 is built from 14 residues. With 3 bases removed from V and 2 bases from J, the gap between germline ends came to 10 bases. In germline, CDR1 is MDHEN, CDR2 SYDVKM.

This chain connects TRBV5-1 to TRBJ2-1; D is ambiguous. The CDR3 is 13 amino acids. Germline CDR1 is SGHRS and CDR2 is YFSETQ. Trimming shortened V by 2 bases and J by 6 bases, and 9 bases separated the two germline ends. This CDR3 is CASSLVDTNEQFF. The CDR3, as DNA: TGCGCCAGCAGCTTAGTAGACACCAATGAGCAGTTCTTC.

This chain connects TRBV7-2 to TRBJ2-3; 7 positions agree with TRBD2. Per the germline V gene, CDR1 is SGHTA and CDR2 is FQGNSA. CDR3 length equals 15 residues. Trimming removed 6 bases from V and 0 bases from J; junction bases left unmatched: 6. The CDR3 here is CASRVPGLSTDTQYF. The CDR3 nucleotides read TGTGCCAGCAGGGTACCGGGACTAAGCACAGATACGCAGTATTTT.

The genes are TRBV27 and TRBJ2-5; a possible D gene is TRBD1 (6 bases). Germline lookup yields CDR1 MNHEY and CDR2 SMNVEV (reference sequence). The V and J ends lost 6 bases and 4 bases respectively, with 18 bases between them. This CDR3 region has 15 residues. CDR3 DNA sequence: TGTGCCAGCAGGGATGGGACACCTGGCCTAGAGACCCAGTACTTC. Translated: CASRDGTPGLETQYF.

The V and J genes are TRBV18 and TRBJ1-6; TRBD1 agrees at 11 bases. V shed 5 bases and J 10 bases; nucleotides not matched to a gene: 4. The CDR3 runs 14 residues. Germline CDR1 is KGHSH and CDR2 is LQKENI. The CDR3 reads CASSSGTGGSPLHF. In nucleotides, the CDR3 is TGTGCCAGCTCATCCGGGACAGGGGGATCACCCCTCCACTTT. Drawing the rest from reference TRBV18 and TRBJ1-6, the complete variable domain is NAGVMQNPRHLVRRRGQEARLRCSPMKGHSHVYWYRQLPEEGLKFMVYLQKENIIDESGMPKERFSAEFPKEGPSILRIQQVVRGDSAAYFCASSSGTGGSPLHFGNGTRLTVT.

The V gene is TRBV25-1, the J gene TRBJ2-5; a possible D gene is TRBD1 (5 bases). The CDR3 totals 12 residues. V was clipped by 4 bases and J by 4 bases, with 7 bases between them. Germline V lookup: CDR1 MGHDK, CDR2 SYGVNS. CDR3 loop: CASSGQPETQYF. The CDR3 DNA reads TGTGCCAGCAGTGGACAGCCAGAGACCCAGTACTTC.

V usage is TRBV5-6 and J usage is TRBJ2-7, with 13 nucleotides matching TRBD2. This CDR3 has 16 residues. V was pared by 4 bases and J by 7 bases, with 11 bases of the junction left unmatched. The V gene's germline CDR1 is SGHDT and CDR2 YYEEEE. CDR3 DNA: TGTGCCAGCAGCGGACTAGCGGGAGCGGTATCGGGAGAGCAGTACTTC. Its translation: CASSGLAGAVSGEQYF.

The chain employs TRBV2 and TRBJ2-7; the D gene is possibly TRBD1 (7 bases). CDR1 SNHLY and CDR2 FYNNEI come from the germline V gene. This CDR3 comprises 16 residues. V was shortened by 4 bases and J by 5 bases, with 21 bases between the two germline ends. CDR3 coding DNA: TGTGCCAGCAGTGGGTCAGGGGGAGGAGTGCGGAACGAGCAGTACTTC. Encoded protein: CASSGSGGGVRNEQYF.

J is TRBJ1-5 and V is TRBV7-8; 7 bases line up with TRBD1. Trimming removed 5 bases from V and 12 bases from J; junction bases left unmatched: 16. The CDR3 spans 15 residues. Germline V CDR1 and CDR2: SGHVS, FQNEAQ. CDR3 DNA sequence: TGTGCCAGCAGCCCGACCCGGGACAGCCTCGGGCGCCAGCATTTT. Its protein is CASSPTRDSLGRQHF.

This clone was counted once. V and J are TRBV28 and TRBJ1-2; 9 nucleotides line up with TRBD1. The trim removed 4 bases at V and 2 bases at J, leaving 5 bases unmatched. The length of the CDR3 is 15 residues. The germline gives CDR1 MDHEN, CDR2 SYDVKM. The CDR3 spells CASSSAGQGNYGYTF. The CDR3 nucleotides read TGTGCCAGCAGTTCCGCCGGACAGGGGAACTATGGCTACACCTTC.

In its sample, this clone was seen once. V usage is TRBV7-9 and J usage is TRBJ1-1, with 7 bases identical to TRBD1. Germline V gives CDR1 SEHNR, CDR2 FQNEAQ (reference sequence). This CDR3 region has 15 residues. With 4 bases clipped from V and 1 base from J, the junction kept 6 bases outside the gene matches. CDR3 nucleotides: TGTGCCAGCAGCTCCCAGGGGGGCTCGAACACTGAAGCTTTCTTT. Translating it yields CASSSQGGSNTEAFF.

The V and J genes are TRBV7-9 and TRBJ2-7; 8 bases match TRBD1. The trim removed 5 bases at V and 0 bases at J, leaving 12 bases unmatched. There are 17 residues in the CDR3. In germline, CDR1 is SEHNR, CDR2 FQNEAQ (reference sequence). CDR3 nucleotide sequence: TGTGCCAGCAGCCCAGGGGCTGGACAGGGTCACTCCTACGAGCAGTACTTC. Translation: CASSPGAGQGHSYEQYF.

The rearrangement uses TRBV15 and TRBJ1-4, with TRBD1 as a possible D gene (5 bases). The V end was cut by 5 bases, the J end by 7 bases, with 14 bases between. The CDR3 length is 14 residues. Per germline, CDR1 LNHNV and CDR2 YYDKDF (reference sequence). CDR3 amino acids: CATSSRGGSEKLFF. The CDR3 DNA reads TGTGCCACCAGCTCACGTGGGGGTAGTGAAAAACTGTTTTTT.

The V call is TRBV9, the J call TRBJ2-2; TRBD2 is a possible D gene (6 bases). The germline V and J ends were trimmed by 8 bases and 6 bases, with 17 bases remaining between them. Germline V gene sequence: CDR1 SGDLS, CDR2 YYNGEE. The CDR3 covers 14 residues. As DNA, the CDR3 is TGTGCCAGTCAGGAGGGGATAGAATCCGGGGAGCTGTTTTTT. As protein: CASQEGIESGELFF.

This chain links TRBV7-8 with TRBJ2-3, with a tentative D call TRBD2 (6 bases). The CDR3 totals 16 residues. V was clipped by 0 bases and J by 2 bases, with 12 bases between them. Germline values: CDR1 SGHVS, CDR2 FQNEAQ. The CDR3 sequence: CASSLASGGNTDTQYF. The CDR3 region has the DNA TGTGCCAGCAGCTTAGCTTCCGGCGGGAACACAGATACGCAGTATTTT.

The CDR3 region has the DNA TGCGCCAGCAGTGACTCCGGGACAGCCTACGAGCAGTACTTC. It is translated as CASSDSGTAYEQYF. The V gene is TRBV10-1, the J gene TRBJ2-7, with 7 bases identical to TRBD1. Germline trimming cut 3 bases from V and 2 bases from J; bases unmatched to any gene: 4. The CDR3 extends over 14 amino acids. Looked up from germline, CDR1 is WNHNN and CDR2 is SYGVQD (reference sequence).

CDR3 protein: CASSEPGGKEDTQYF. The CDR3 coding sequence is TGTGCCAGCAGTGAACCCGGCGGGAAGGAAGATACGCAGTATTTT. V gene TRBV25-1 combines with J gene TRBJ2-3, with D possibly TRBD2 on 6 matching bases. Germline values: CDR1 MGHDK, CDR2 SYGVNS. The CDR3 consists of 15 residues. The V gene lost 2 bases and the J gene lost 5 bases, with 14 bases spanning the gap.

The chain joins TRBV5-8 to TRBJ1-2; D remains unclear. This CDR3 has 14 residues. The V end lost 4 bases, the J end lost 8 bases, and 18 bases lay between the germline ends. Looked up from germline, CDR1 is SGHTS and CDR2 is YDEGEE. CDR3 amino acids: CASSPFTLGMGYTF. CDR3 bases: TGTGCCAGCAGCCCTTTCACACTTGGGATGGGCTACACCTTC.

This clone was picked up one time. The chain is built from TRBV5-1 and TRBJ2-3; D is possibly TRBD2 (5 bases). The germline gives CDR1 SGHRS, CDR2 YFSETQ. The V end lost 3 bases, the J end lost 4 bases, and 15 bases lay between the germline ends. The CDR3 runs 15 residues. The CDR3 protein is CASSSSPSSADTQYF. The CDR3 bases are TGCGCCAGCAGCTCTAGCCCATCCAGCGCAGATACGCAGTATTTT. Full variable domain (remainder filled in from reference TRBV5-1 and TRBJ2-3): KAGVTQTPRYLIKTRGQQVTLSCSPISGHRSVSWYQQTPGQGLQFLFEYFSETQRNKGNFPGRFSGRQFSNSRSEMNVSTLELGDSALYLCASSSSPSSADTQYFGPGTRLTVL.

The CDR3, as DNA: TGTGCCAGCAGCCCCGGCCTCCAGCAACGGCAGTACTTC. Translation: CASSPGLQQRQYF. This chain links TRBV11-2 with TRBJ2-7; no clear D gene. The CDR3 is 13 residues long. Trimming shortened V by 5 bases and J by 9 bases, and 17 bases separated the two germline ends. Germline-derived CDR1 and CDR2 are SGHAT and FQNNGV.

The chain is built from TRBV9 and TRBJ1-5; 10 nucleotides align to TRBD1. The CDR3 consists of 15 residues. V lost 3 bases to trimming and J lost 6 bases; unmatched junction nucleotides: 6. Germline CDR1 reads SGDLS; CDR2 reads YYNGEE. This CDR3 reads CASSAGQGSGQPQHF. CDR3 DNA sequence: TGTGCCAGCAGCGCGGGACAGGGGTCAGGTCAGCCCCAGCATTTT.